Listed below are T cell receptor beta chains from one sample, sequenced in a study of blood T cell repertoires in COVID-19. The table came from immunoSEQ multiplex PCR; TCRdb's copy has only in-frame clones and leaves some out. The top ten hold more than 3% of the sample, which has roughly 230,000 clones, approximately 80% seen once. Sequencing was performed on PBMCs or T cells enriched from blood (not recorded which). The receptors derive from a woman aged 60-75 years who had recovered from COVID-19. Each CDR3 is given with its conserved first and last residue. A D gene is named only where the DNA matches it firmly. Where a row states a size, it is once, few, many or the class of an expanded clone; other rows omit it.

v_call	clone_size	d_call	j_call	cdr3_aa	cdr3_nt
TRBV7-2	few	-	TRBJ2-3	CASSPNSLRDTQYF	TGTGCCAGCAGCCCGAACAGTCTGAGAGATACGCAGTATTTT
TRBV7-2	-	-	TRBJ2-2	CASSKDRNTGELFF	TGTGCCAGCAGCAAAGACAGGAACACCGGGGAGCTGTTTTTT
TRBV5-5	-	-	TRBJ2-2	CASAAGEGDTGELFF	TGTGCCAGCGCCGCAGGGGAAGGGGACACCGGGGAGCTGTTTTTT
TRBV6-2/TRBV6-3	once	-	TRBJ1-5	CASSYITTAGWGQPQHF	TGTGCCAGCAGTTACATTACAACAGCAGGGTGGGGTCAGCCCCAGCATTTT
TRBV6-5	-	-	TRBJ1-2	CASTRDSNYGYTF	TGTGCCAGCACCCGGGACTCTAACTATGGCTACACCTTC
TRBV15	-	TRBD2	TRBJ2-1	CATSRDIGLALDNEQFF	TGTGCCACCAGCAGAGATATAGGACTAGCGTTAGACAATGAGCAGTTCTTC
TRBV7-9	-	-	TRBJ1-2	CASSLAGTYYTF	TGTGCCAGCAGCTTAGCGGGGACATACTACACCTTC
TRBV11-2	-	-	TRBJ1-3	CASSLGERRNTIYF	TGTGCCAGCAGCTTAGGCGAGCGGAGAAACACCATATATTTT
TRBV19	-	-	TRBJ1-4	CASSLVPEAKLFF	TGTGCCAGTAGTTTGGTCCCTGAGGCAAAACTGTTTTTT
TRBV5-8	-	TRBD2	TRBJ2-3	CASSQGLAGGDTQYF	TGTGCCAGCAGCCAGGGACTAGCGGGAGGAGATACGCAGTATTTT
TRBV6-5	-	-	TRBJ1-1	CASSPQGPEAFF	TGTGCCAGCAGTCCTCAGGGGCCTGAAGCTTTCTTT
TRBV5-4	-	-	TRBJ1-2	CASSSSRGWGYTF	TGTGCCAGCAGCTCCTCCAGGGGCTGGGGCTACACCTTC
TRBV10-3	-	TRBD1	TRBJ2-7	CAISERQQGDEQYF	TGTGCCATCAGTGAAAGACAACAGGGGGACGAGCAGTACTTC
TRBV27	-	-	TRBJ1-5	CASRPTGWYQPQHF	TGTGCCAGCAGACCCACAGGGTGGTATCAGCCCCAGCATTTT
TRBV10-3	-	-	TRBJ2-5	CAISEARTEETQYF	TGTGCCATCAGTGAGGCTCGAACAGAAGAGACCCAGTACTTC
TRBV3-1/TRBV3-2	-	TRBD1	TRBJ2-5	CASSQDLLVGTAETQYF	TGTGCCAGCAGCCAAGATTTGCTCGTTGGGACAGCAGAGACCCAGTACTTC
TRBV7-6	-	TRBD1	TRBJ1-1	CASSSGPTGDRGTEAFF	TGTGCCAGCAGCTCAGGACCGACAGGGGATAGGGGCACTGAAGCTTTCTTT
TRBV18	-	-	TRBJ1-2	CASSSFTDGVNYGYTF	TGTGCCAGCTCATCATTCACCGACGGGGTTAACTATGGCTACACCTTC
TRBV11-2	-	-	TRBJ2-2	CASSRAGETGELFF	TGTGCCAGCAGCCGAGCCGGGGAGACCGGGGAGCTGTTTTTT
TRBV7-2	-	-	TRBJ2-3	CASSLGGYTDTQYF	TGTGCCAGCAGCTTAGGAGGGTACACAGATACGCAGTATTTT
TRBV19	-	-	TRBJ2-4	CASSPAQGAPKNIQYF	TGTGCCAGTAGTCCCGCCCAGGGCGCCCCCAAAAACATTCAGTACTTC
TRBV19	-	TRBD2	TRBJ2-3	CASSIEGLAGGGADTQYF	TGTGCCAGTAGTATAGAGGGACTAGCGGGAGGAGGCGCAGATACGCAGTATTTT
TRBV19	-	-	TRBJ2-3	CASRRSPGSTDTQYF	TGTGCCAGTAGACGTTCCCCAGGGAGCACAGATACGCAGTATTTT
TRBV18	few	-	TRBJ1-1	CASSPLQGNTEAFF	TGTGCCAGCTCACCACTTCAGGGGAACACTGAAGCTTTCTTT
TRBV12-5	once	-	TRBJ2-1	CASGLTTSGYNEQFF	TGTGCTAGTGGCCTCACCACGAGCGGATACAATGAGCAGTTCTTC
TRBV4-1	-	-	TRBJ1-1	CASSFGGGTEAFF	TGCGCCAGCAGCTTTGGGGGAGGCACTGAAGCTTTCTTT
TRBV5-6	few	TRBD2	TRBJ2-3	CASSPGVAGNTDTQYF	TGTGCCAGCAGCCCGGGAGTAGCGGGAAACACAGATACGCAGTATTTT
TRBV12-3/TRBV12-4	few	-	TRBJ2-2	CASSLGSRELFF	TGTGCCAGCAGTTTAGGTAGCCGGGAGCTGTTTTTT
TRBV4-2	-	-	TRBJ2-5	CASSPGARAEETQYF	TGTGCCAGCAGCCCTGGAGCCAGGGCCGAGGAGACCCAGTACTTC
TRBV18	-	TRBD1	TRBJ1-5	CASSRTGESNQPQHF	TGTGCCAGCTCACGGACAGGGGAGAGCAATCAGCCCCAGCATTTT
TRBV7-2	-	-	TRBJ2-7	CASSLPGRSYEQYF	TGTGCCAGCAGCTTACCGGGGAGATCCTACGAGCAGTACTTC
TRBV10-1	-	-	TRBJ2-5	CASSESVAGAKETQYF	TGCGCCAGCAGTGAGTCGGTGGCGGGGGCAAAGGAGACCCAGTACTTC
TRBV4-3	-	TRBD1	TRBJ1-4	CASSRGSQGTNEKLFF	TGCGCCAGCAGCCGAGGGTCACAGGGGACTAATGAAAAACTGTTTTTT
TRBV11-2	-	TRBD2	TRBJ2-5	CASSLSSRVTSGGTQYF	TGTGCCAGCAGCTTATCGTCTCGGGTTACAAGCGGGGGGACCCAGTACTTC
TRBV7-9	once	-	TRBJ1-4	CASSLSLRGNEKLFF	TGTGCCAGCAGCTTATCGCTCCGGGGTAATGAAAAACTGTTTTTT
TRBV5-4	-	TRBD1	TRBJ1-4	CASSLGGQGNEKLFF	TGTGCCAGCAGCTTAGGCGGACAGGGCAACGAAAAACTGTTTTTT
TRBV2	-	-	TRBJ1-2	CASSENGGPNTF	TGTGCCAGCAGTGAAAACGGGGGGCCAAACACCTTC
TRBV25-1	-	TRBD1	TRBJ2-7	CASSPAGTGSPNEQYF	TGTGCCAGCAGTCCCGCCGGGACAGGATCTCCTAACGAGCAGTACTTC
TRBV10-1	once	-	TRBJ2-1	CASSEYSNNEQFF	TGCGCCAGCAGTGAGTACAGCAACAATGAGCAGTTCTTC
TRBV6-2/TRBV6-3	-	-	TRBJ1-2	CASSRHRTQGDYGYTF	TGTGCCAGCAGTAGACACCGGACACAGGGAGACTATGGCTACACCTTC
TRBV7-2	-	-	TRBJ2-3	CASSLVGQRNTDTQYF	TGTGCCAGCAGCTTAGTCGGACAGCGTAACACAGATACGCAGTATTTT